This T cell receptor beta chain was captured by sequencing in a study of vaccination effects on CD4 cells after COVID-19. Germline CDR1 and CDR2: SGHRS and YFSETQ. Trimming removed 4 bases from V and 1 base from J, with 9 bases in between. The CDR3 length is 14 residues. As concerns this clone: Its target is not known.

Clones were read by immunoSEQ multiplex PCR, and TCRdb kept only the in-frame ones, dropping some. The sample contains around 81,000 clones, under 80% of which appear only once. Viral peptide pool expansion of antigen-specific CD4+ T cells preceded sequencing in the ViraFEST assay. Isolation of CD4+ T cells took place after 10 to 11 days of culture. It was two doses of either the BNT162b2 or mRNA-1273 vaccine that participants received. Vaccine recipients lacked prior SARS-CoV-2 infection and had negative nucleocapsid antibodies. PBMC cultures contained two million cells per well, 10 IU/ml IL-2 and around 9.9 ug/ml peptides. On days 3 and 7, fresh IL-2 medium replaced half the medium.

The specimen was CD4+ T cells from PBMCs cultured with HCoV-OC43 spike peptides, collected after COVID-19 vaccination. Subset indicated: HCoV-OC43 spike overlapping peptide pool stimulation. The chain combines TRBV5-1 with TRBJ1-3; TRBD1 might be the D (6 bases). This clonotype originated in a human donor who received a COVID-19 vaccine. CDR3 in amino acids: CASSNQGSGNTIYF. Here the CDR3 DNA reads TGCGCCAGCAGCAACCAGGGGTCTGGAAACACCATATATTTT.